Presented here are 18 T cell receptor beta chains from one specimen sequenced in a study of blood T cell repertoires in COVID-19. Assay: immunoSEQ multiplex PCR; the TCRdb copy retains only in-frame clones and omits some. The data hold approximately 25,000 clones, with about 86% observed a single time. Sample: peripheral blood. All receptors come from a human donor with acute or convalescent COVID-19. The donor label of this sample is uncertain.

In its sample, this clone was seen once. The V gene is TRBV6-5, the J gene TRBJ2-6; D is unresolved. Trimming stripped 7 bases from V and 0 bases from J, with 7 bases between. The CDR3 is made up of 14 amino acids. CDR1 MNHEY and CDR2 SVGAGI come from the germline V gene. The CDR3 reads CASKQPSGANVLTF. The DNA of the CDR3 is TGTGCCAGCAAACAGCCCTCTGGGGCCAACGTCCTGACTTTC.

CDR3 loop: CASSQARLAEQYF. Here the CDR3 DNA reads TGTGCCAGCAGCCAAGCCAGACTAGCCGAGCAGTACTTC. The chain links TRBV3-1 (or the pseudogene TRBV3-2) to TRBJ2-7, with TRBD2 matching over 7 bases. J lost 6 bases, V lost 1 base, and 3 bases had no gene match. Germline loops: CDR1 LGHDT, CDR2 YNNKEL (reference sequence). The CDR3 runs to 13 residues.

This chain connects TRBV6-5 to TRBJ1-3; 8 nucleotides match TRBD1. V lost 7 bases, J lost 11 bases, and 13 bases stayed unmatched. This CDR3 has 14 residues. The germline V gene has CDR1 MNHEY and CDR2 SVGAGI. The CDR3 loop is CASTSPGQGRSIYF. CDR3 sequence (DNA): TGTGCCAGCACCTCCCCAGGACAGGGTCGCTCCATATATTTT.

Written as DNA, the CDR3 is TGCAGTGCCAAAAGCGGCTACGAGCAGTACTTC. Protein sequence: CSAKSGYEQYF. This chain links TRBV20-1 with TRBJ2-7; D perhaps matches TRBD2 (5 bases). There are 11 residues in the CDR3. V lost 6 bases and J 3 bases, leaving 9 bases between the germline ends. Germline V gene data show CDR1 as DFQATT and CDR2 as SNEGSKA (reference sequence).

The V gene is TRBV6-5, the J gene TRBJ2-5; D is uncertain. This CDR3 is built from 14 residues. Trimming removed 5 bases at V and 2 bases at J, with 12 bases between. The germline V gene encodes CDR1 MNHEY and CDR2 SVGAGI. CDR3 sequence reads: CASSILAKQETQYF. CDR3 in DNA: TGTGCCAGCAGTATCCTGGCCAAACAAGAGACCCAGTACTTC.

V gene TRBV7-2 combines with J gene TRBJ1-2; D is perhaps TRBD1 (6 bases). The V and J ends lost 0 bases and 6 bases respectively, with 14 bases between them. The CDR3 covers 15 residues. The germline gives CDR1 SGHTA, CDR2 FQGNSA. In nucleotides, the CDR3 is TGTGCCAGCAGCTTAGCTCGGGGGGGCGTCGATGGCTACACCTTC. Residues: CASSLARGGVDGYTF.

This sequence joins TRBV7-3 and TRBJ2-1; 15 nucleotides line up with TRBD2. CDR1 is SGHTA and CDR2 is FQGTGA in the germline V gene. Losses at the gene ends were 5 bases for V and 0 bases for J; bases not matched to a gene: 5. CDR3 size: 18 residues. The DNA of the CDR3 is TGTGCCAGCAGCCCAGGGACTAGCGGGGGGAGCTCCTACAATGAGCAGTTCTTC. Translating it yields CASSPGTSGGSSYNEQFF.

The chain employs TRBV5-1 and TRBJ2-2; 8 positions agree with TRBD1. Per germline, CDR1 SGHRS and CDR2 YFSETQ. The CDR3 has 16 amino acids. J was trimmed by 1 base and V by 2 bases; bases with no gene match: 4. CDR3 sequence reads: CASSFGQGGNTGELFF. The CDR3 DNA sequence: TGCGCCAGCAGCTTTGGACAGGGAGGGAACACCGGGGAGCTGTTTTTT. The variable domain in full, with the rest retrieved from reference TRBV5-1 and TRBJ2-2, is KAGVTQTPRYLIKTRGQQVTLSCSPISGHRSVSWYQQTPGQGLQFLFEYFSETQRNKGNFPGRFSGRQFSNSRSEMNVSTLELGDSALYLCASSFGQGGNTGELFFGEGSRLTVL.

The chain carries TRBV6-2 or TRBV6-3 and TRBJ2-4; D perhaps matches TRBD1 (6 bases). CDR1 is MNHEY and CDR2 is SVGEGT in the germline V gene. V was shortened by 5 bases and J by 0 bases, with 14 bases between the two germline ends. This CDR3 has 16 amino acids. The CDR3 reads CASSPFTGLAKNIQYF. The CDR3 coding sequence is TGTGCCAGCAGTCCCTTCACAGGGCTAGCCAAAAACATTCAGTACTTC.

The V and J genes are TRBV30 and TRBJ2-1; D may be TRBD1 (6 bases). This CDR3 comprises 15 residues. Trimming took off 2 bases at V and 4 bases at J, with 15 bases between the two ends. Germline V lookup: CDR1 GTSNPN, CDR2 SVGIG (reference sequence). CDR3 sequence: CAWSPPGTPYNEQFF. DNA of the CDR3: TGTGCCTGGAGTCCGCCCGGGACACCATACAATGAGCAGTTCTTC. Drawing the rest from reference TRBV30 and TRBJ2-1, the complete variable domain is SQTIHQWPATLVQPVGSPLSLECTVEGTSNPNLYWYRQAAGRGLQLLFYSVGIGQISSEVPQNLSASRPQDRQFILSSKKLLLSDSGFYLCAWSPPGTPYNEQFFGPGTRLTVL.

This clone was picked up one time. This chain joins TRBV4-1 and TRBJ1-4; no clear D. Germline lookup yields CDR1 MGHRA and CDR2 YSYEKL. The CDR3 is made up of 13 amino acids. Trimming pared 2 bases from V and 3 bases from J, leaving 4 bases between. CDR3 residues: CASSQPSNEKLFF. CDR3 sequence (DNA): TGCGCCAGCAGCCAACCCTCTAATGAAAAACTGTTTTTT.

This clone was picked up one time. V usage is TRBV25-1 and J usage is TRBJ1-6, with 7 nucleotides matching TRBD1. Unmatched junction bases numbered 1, after V lost 6 bases and J lost 5 bases. Germline V lookup: CDR1 MGHDK, CDR2 SYGVNS. The CDR3 contains 13 residues. The chain's CDR3 is CASRGQNNSPLHF. The CDR3 DNA sequence: TGTGCCAGCAGGGGACAGAATAATTCACCCCTCCACTTT.

The chain carries TRBV7-9 and TRBJ2-7; 8 bases map to TRBD2. This CDR3 region has 15 residues. With V trimmed by 5 bases and J by 7 bases, 13 bases remained unmatched. Germline CDR1 SEHNR, CDR2 FQNEAQ (reference sequence). CDR3 protein: CASSVHGGDLEEQYF. CDR3 bases: TGTGCCAGCAGCGTCCACGGGGGGGACCTTGAGGAGCAGTACTTC. The entire variable domain, with the rest obtained from reference TRBV7-9 and TRBJ2-7, is as follows: DTGVSQNPRHKITKRGQNVTFRCDPISEHNRLYWYRQTLGQGPEFLTYFQNEAQLEKSRLLSDRFSAERPKGSFSTLEIQRTEQGDSAMYLCASSVHGGDLEEQYFGPGTRLTVT.

The rearrangement links TRBV12-3 or TRBV12-4 to TRBJ2-2, with D possibly being TRBD1 (6 bases). The CDR3 length is 13 residues. V was shortened by 8 bases and J by 5 bases, with 12 bases between the two germline ends. CDR3 protein: CASFDRTTGELFF. The CDR3 DNA reads as TGTGCCAGCTTTGACAGGACGACCGGGGAGCTGTTTTTT.

The chain employs TRBV5-1 and TRBJ1-2; D ambiguous. The V gene's germline CDR1 is SGHRS and CDR2 YFSETQ. CDR3 length: 16 residues. V lost 0 bases, J lost 4 bases, and 16 bases lay in between. The CDR3 loop is CASSLEADISFYGYTF. DNA of the CDR3: TGCGCCAGCAGCTTGGAAGCAGACATAAGCTTCTATGGCTACACCTTC.

This clone was counted between two and nine times. V usage is TRBV5-4 and J usage is TRBJ2-7; TRBD1 agrees at 7 bases. The CDR3 is 15 residues long. V shed 4 bases, J shed 0 bases, and the junction held 7 bases outside the gene matches. Germline V gene data show CDR1 as SGHNT and CDR2 as YYREEE (reference sequence). The CDR3 coding sequence is TGTGCCAGCAGCCGGCCGGGACAGAGCTCCTACGAGCAGTACTTC. This gives the protein CASSRPGQSSYEQYF.

In this sample, this clone is medium-sized. J is TRBJ2-7 and V is TRBV5-6, with TRBD2 matching over 7 bases. CDR1 and CDR2 (germline): SGHDT, YYEEEE. Germline trimming cut 4 bases from V and 3 bases from J; bases unmatched to any gene: 10. The CDR3 consists of 15 residues. DNA for the CDR3: TGTGCCAGCAGCGACGGGAGCGGGGCGGTCTACGAGCAGTACTTC. Its protein is CASSDGSGAVYEQYF.

The genes are TRBV5-6 and TRBJ2-2; 8 bases match TRBD2. J lost 5 bases, V lost 7 bases, and 7 bases had no gene match. The CDR3 consists of 14 residues. From germline, CDR1 is SGHDT and CDR2 YYEEEE. The DNA for the CDR3 is TGTGCCAGCCGCGGGGGGTCGTCAACCGGGGAGCTGTTTTTT. Translating it yields CASRGGSSTGELFF. The full variable domain, in which reference TRBV5-6 and TRBJ2-2 provide the parts outside the CDR3, is DAGVTQSPTHLIKTRGQQVTLRCSPKSGHDTVSWYQQALGQGPQFIFQYYEEEERQRGNFPDRFSGHQFPNYSSELNVNALLLGDSALYLCASRGGSSTGELFFGEGSRLTVL.